The 3 T cell receptor beta chains in this list originate from one sample, sequenced in a study of blood T cell repertoires in COVID-19. The table came from immunoSEQ multiplex PCR; TCRdb's copy has only in-frame clones and leaves some out. The sample lists about 86,000 clones; roughly 84% were seen once. The sequenced sample was peripheral blood. Source of these receptors: a man between 65 and 85 years old with acute or convalescent COVID-19.

This clone was recorded a few times. This chain connects TRBV12-3 or TRBV12-4 to TRBJ1-6, with D possibly TRBD1 on 6 matching bases. The length of the CDR3 is 13 residues. Trimming shortened V by 11 bases and J by 8 bases, and 16 bases separated the two germline ends. Written as DNA, the CDR3 is TGTGCCTCAAACGGGGGGCAAGATTCACCCCTCCACTTT. Its translation: CASNGGQDSPLHF.

Here the CDR3 reads CASSQGHRVAPLHF. In nucleotides, the CDR3 is TGTGCCAGCAGCCAGGGACATAGGGTAGCACCCCTCCACTTT. This rearrangement joins TRBV3-1 (or the pseudogene TRBV3-2) to TRBJ1-6; a weak D match, TRBD1 (6 bases). Trimming removed 3 bases from V and 11 bases from J, with 14 bases in between. CDR1 is LGHDT, CDR2 YNNKEL, per germline (reference sequence). This CDR3 is built from 14 residues.

The J gene is TRBJ2-2, the V gene TRBV7-6, with D maybe TRBD2 (6 bases). The CDR3 is 15 amino acids. CDR1 is SGHVS, CDR2 FNYEAQ, per germline. V was cut by 6 bases and J by 0 bases, with 11 bases left in between. In DNA, the CDR3 is TGTGCCAGCAGGTTGACTAGTACGAACACCGGGGAGCTGTTTTTT. It is translated as CASRLTSTNTGELFF. Filled out from reference TRBV7-6 and TRBJ2-2, the complete variable domain reads GAGVSQSPRYKVTKRGQDVALRCDPISGHVSLYWYRQALGQGPEFLTYFNYEAQQDKSGLPNDRFSAERPEGSISTLTIQRTEQRDSAMYRCASRLTSTNTGELFFGEGSRLTVL.